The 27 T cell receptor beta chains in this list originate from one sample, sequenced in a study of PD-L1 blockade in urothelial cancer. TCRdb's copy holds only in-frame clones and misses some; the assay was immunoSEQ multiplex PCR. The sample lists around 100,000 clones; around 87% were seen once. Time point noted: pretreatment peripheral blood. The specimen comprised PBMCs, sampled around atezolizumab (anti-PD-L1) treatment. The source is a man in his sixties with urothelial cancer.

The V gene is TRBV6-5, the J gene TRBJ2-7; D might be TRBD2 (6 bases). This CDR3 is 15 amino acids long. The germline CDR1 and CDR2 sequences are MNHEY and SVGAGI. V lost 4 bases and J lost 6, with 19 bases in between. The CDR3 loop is CASSSTTSRGREQYF. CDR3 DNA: TGTGCCAGCAGTTCCACTACTAGCCGGGGCCGCGAGCAGTACTTC.

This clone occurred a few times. The CDR3 bases are TGTGCCAGCAGCTCGAACCGCGGCCTTAATGAAAAACTGTTTTTT. Its protein is CASSSNRGLNEKLFF. The chain couples TRBV5-4 to TRBJ1-4; D is uncertain. The V gene's germline CDR1 is SGHNT and CDR2 YYREEE (reference sequence). There are 15 residues in the CDR3. Trimming left V 3 bases short and J 4 bases short, with 13 bases between.

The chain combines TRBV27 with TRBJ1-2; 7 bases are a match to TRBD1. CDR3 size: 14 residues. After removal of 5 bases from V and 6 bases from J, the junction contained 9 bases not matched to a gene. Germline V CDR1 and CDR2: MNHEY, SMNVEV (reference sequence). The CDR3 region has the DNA TGTGCCAGCAGTCCACAGGGGCCTCTCCATGGCTACACCTTC. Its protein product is CASSPQGPLHGYTF.

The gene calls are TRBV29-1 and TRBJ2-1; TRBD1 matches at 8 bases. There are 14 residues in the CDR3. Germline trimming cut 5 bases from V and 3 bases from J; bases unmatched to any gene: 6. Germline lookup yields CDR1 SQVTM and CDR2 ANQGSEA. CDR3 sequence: CSVRPGQDYNEQFF. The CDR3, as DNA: TGCAGCGTTCGTCCGGGACAGGACTACAATGAGCAGTTCTTC.

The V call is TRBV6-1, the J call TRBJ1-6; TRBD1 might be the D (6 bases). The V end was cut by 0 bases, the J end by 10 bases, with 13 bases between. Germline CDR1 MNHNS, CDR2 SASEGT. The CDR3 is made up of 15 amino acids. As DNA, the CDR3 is TGTGCCAGCAGTGAAGCGTCGACAGGATTCTCACCCCTCCACTTT. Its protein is CASSEASTGFSPLHF.

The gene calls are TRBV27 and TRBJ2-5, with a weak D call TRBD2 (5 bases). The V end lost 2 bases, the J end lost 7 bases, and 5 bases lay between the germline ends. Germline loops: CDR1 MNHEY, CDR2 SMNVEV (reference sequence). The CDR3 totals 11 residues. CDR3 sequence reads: CASSLRGTQYF. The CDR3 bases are TGTGCCAGCAGTTTACGGGGGACCCAGTACTTC.

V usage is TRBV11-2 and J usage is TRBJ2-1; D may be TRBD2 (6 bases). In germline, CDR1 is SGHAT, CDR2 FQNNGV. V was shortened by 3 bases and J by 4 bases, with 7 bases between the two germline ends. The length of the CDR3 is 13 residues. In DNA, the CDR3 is TGTGCCAGCAGCTTGGCGGGGTACAATGAGCAGTTCTTC. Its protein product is CASSLAGYNEQFF.

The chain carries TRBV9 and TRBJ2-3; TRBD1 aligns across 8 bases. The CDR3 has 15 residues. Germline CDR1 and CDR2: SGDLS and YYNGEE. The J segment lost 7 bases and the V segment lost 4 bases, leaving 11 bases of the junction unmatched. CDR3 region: CASSPKMSGGNTQYF. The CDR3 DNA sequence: TGTGCCAGCAGCCCTAAGATGTCAGGGGGCAATACGCAGTATTTT.

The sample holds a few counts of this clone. CDR3 DNA sequence: TGTGCCAGCAGCCCTAGACAGGGGATGAACACTGAAGCTTTCTTT. Translated, it gives CASSPRQGMNTEAFF. J is TRBJ1-1 and V is TRBV9; 8 bases fit TRBD1. This CDR3 spans 15 amino acids. The germline V gene encodes CDR1 SGDLS and CDR2 YYNGEE. With V trimmed by 4 bases and J by 0 bases, 5 bases remained unmatched.

CDR3 nucleotides: TGTGCCAGCAGGTTCCCCCCGGGAGGCTACACCTTC. Translated, it gives CASRFPPGGYTF. This sequence joins TRBV28 and TRBJ1-2; D gene uncertain. The CDR3 extends over 12 amino acids. Germline V lookup: CDR1 MDHEN, CDR2 SYDVKM. Trimming took 6 bases from V and 8 from J, leaving 13 bases between them.

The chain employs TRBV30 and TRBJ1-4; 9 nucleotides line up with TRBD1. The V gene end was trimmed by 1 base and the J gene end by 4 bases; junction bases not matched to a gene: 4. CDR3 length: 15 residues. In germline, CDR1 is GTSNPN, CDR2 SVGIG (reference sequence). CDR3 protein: CAWSALGQGNEKLFF. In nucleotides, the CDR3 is TGTGCCTGGAGTGCCTTGGGACAGGGTAATGAAAAACTGTTTTTT.

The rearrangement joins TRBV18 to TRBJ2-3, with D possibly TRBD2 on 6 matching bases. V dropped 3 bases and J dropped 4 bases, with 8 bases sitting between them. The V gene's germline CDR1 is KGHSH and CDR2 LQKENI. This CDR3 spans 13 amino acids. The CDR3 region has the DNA TGTGCCAGCTCACCCGGGGAGGCAGATACGCAGTATTTT. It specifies CASSPGEADTQYF.

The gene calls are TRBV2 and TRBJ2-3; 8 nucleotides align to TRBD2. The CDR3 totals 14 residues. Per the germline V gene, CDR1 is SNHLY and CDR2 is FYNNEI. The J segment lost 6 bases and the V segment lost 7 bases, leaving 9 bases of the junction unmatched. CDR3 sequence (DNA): TGTGCCAGCACAGGTCGGGAGGGATGGGATACGCAGTATTTT. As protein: CASTGREGWDTQYF.

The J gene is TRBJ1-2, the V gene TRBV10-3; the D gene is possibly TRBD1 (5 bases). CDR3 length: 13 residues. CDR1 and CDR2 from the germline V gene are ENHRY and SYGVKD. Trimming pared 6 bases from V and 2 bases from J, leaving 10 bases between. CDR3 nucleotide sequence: TGTGCCATCAGGGGGGGTACAAACTATGGCTACACCTTC. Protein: CAIRGGTNYGYTF.

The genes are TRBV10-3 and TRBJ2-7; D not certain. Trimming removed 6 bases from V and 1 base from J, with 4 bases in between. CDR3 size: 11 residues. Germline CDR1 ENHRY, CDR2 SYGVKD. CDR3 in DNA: TGTGCCATCAGCGGTTCCTACGAGCAGTACTTC. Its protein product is CAISGSYEQYF.

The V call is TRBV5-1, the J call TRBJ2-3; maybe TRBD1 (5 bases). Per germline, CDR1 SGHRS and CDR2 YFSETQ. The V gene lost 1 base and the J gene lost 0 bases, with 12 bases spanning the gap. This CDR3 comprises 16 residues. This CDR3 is CASSLFQGISTDTQYF. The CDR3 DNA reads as TGCGCCAGCAGCTTGTTCCAGGGTATTAGCACAGATACGCAGTATTTT.

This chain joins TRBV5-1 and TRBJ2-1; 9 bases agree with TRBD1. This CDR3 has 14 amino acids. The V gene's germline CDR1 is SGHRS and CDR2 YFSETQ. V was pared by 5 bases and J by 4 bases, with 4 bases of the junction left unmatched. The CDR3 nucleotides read TGCGCCAGCAGTGGACAGGGGCAGTACAATGAGCAGTTCTTC. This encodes CASSGQGQYNEQFF.

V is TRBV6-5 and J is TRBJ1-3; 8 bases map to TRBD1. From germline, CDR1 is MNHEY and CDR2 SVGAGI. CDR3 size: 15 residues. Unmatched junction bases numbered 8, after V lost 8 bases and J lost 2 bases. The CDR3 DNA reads TGTGCCAGCCGTAAAACAGGGGGTGCTGGAAACACCATATATTTT. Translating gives CASRKTGGAGNTIYF.

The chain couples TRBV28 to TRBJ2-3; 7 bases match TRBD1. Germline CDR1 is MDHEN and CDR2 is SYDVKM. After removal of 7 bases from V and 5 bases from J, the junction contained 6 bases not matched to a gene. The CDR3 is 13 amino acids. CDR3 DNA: TGTGCCAGCAAGGCACAGGGGATAGATACGCAGTATTTT. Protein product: CASKAQGIDTQYF. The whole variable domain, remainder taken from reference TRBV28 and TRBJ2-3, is DVKVTQSSRYLVKRTGEKVFLECVQDMDHENMFWYRQDPGLGLRLIYFSYDVKMKEKGDIPEGYSVSREKKERFSLILESASTNQTSMYLCASKAQGIDTQYFGPGTRLTVL.

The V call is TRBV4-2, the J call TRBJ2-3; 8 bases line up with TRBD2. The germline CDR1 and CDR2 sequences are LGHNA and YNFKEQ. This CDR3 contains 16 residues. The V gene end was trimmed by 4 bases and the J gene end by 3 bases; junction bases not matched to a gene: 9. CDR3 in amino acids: CASSPLGSGGTDTQYF. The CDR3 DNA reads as TGTGCCAGCAGCCCGCTTGGCAGCGGGGGAACAGATACGCAGTATTTT.

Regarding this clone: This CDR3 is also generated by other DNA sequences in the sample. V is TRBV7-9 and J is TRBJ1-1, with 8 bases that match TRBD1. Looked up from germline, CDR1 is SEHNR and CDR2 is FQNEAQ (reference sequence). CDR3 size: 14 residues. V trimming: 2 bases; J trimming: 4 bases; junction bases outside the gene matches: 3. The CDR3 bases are TGTGCCAGCAGCTTACAGGGGGCGAGCACTGAAGCTTTCTTT. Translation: CASSLQGASTEAFF.

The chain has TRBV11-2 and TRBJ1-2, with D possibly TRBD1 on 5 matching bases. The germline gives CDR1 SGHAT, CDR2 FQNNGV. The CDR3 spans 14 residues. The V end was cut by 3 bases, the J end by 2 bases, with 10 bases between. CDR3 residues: CASSLAGKNYGYTF. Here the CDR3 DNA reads TGTGCCAGCAGCTTGGCAGGGAAGAACTATGGCTACACCTTC.

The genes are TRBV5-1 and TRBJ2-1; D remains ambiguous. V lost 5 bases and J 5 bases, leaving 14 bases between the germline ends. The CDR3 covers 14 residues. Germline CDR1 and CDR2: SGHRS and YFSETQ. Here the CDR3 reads CASRRNPEDNEQFF. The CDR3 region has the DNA TGCGCCAGCAGGAGAAATCCTGAGGACAATGAGCAGTTCTTC.

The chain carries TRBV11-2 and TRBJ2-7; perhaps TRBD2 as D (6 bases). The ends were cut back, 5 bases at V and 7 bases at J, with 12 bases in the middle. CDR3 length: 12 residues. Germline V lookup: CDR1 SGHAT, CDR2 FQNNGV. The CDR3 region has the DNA TGTGCCAGCAGCGCGGGACCGAGGGAGCAGTACTTC. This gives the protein CASSAGPREQYF.

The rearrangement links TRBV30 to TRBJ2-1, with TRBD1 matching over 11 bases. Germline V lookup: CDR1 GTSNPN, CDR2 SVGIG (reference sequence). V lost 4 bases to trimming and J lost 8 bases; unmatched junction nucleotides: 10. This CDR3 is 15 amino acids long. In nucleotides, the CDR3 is TGTGCCTGGAACGCTCGGGACAGGGGGGTGTATGAGCAGTTCTTC. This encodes CAWNARDRGVYEQFF.

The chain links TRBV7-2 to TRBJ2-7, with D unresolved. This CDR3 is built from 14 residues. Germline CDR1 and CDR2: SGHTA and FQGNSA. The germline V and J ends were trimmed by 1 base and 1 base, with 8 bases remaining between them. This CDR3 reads CASSLGYGSYEQYF. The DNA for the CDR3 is TGTGCCAGCAGCTTAGGGTACGGGTCCTACGAGCAGTACTTC.

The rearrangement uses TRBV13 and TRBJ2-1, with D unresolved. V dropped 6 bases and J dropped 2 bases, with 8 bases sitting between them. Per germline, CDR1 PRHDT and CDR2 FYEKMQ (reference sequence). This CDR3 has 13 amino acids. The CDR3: CASSPPAYNEQFF. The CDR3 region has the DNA TGTGCCAGCAGTCCCCCCGCCTACAATGAGCAGTTCTTC.